This T cell receptor beta chain was documented in a study of blood T cell repertoires in COVID-19. For the study at large: The United States, Italy and Spain provided the acute and convalescent COVID-19 samples. PBMCs, B-cell-depleted T cells, or T cells were the source of the cDNA or gDNA that made up the material.

V was cut by 1 base and J by 0 bases, with 16 bases left in between. Germline values: CDR1 SGHDN, CDR2 FVKESK. The CDR3 loop spans 18 amino acids. Under the authors' procedure: Reference gene primer amplification yielded estimated nucleated cell counts. Only in-frame clones appear in the TCRdb table, and some are missing; sequencing was by immunoSEQ multiplex PCR. The V and J calls and clone size were taken over from that table, and D and trimming were inferred from the DNA. Among 80,000 to 90,000 clones listed, roughly 87% were seen once. The receptor was derived from a man in his 60s with acute or convalescent COVID-19. This chain connects TRBV14 to TRBJ1-3; unclear D gene. Specimen: peripheral blood. CDR3 coding DNA: TGTGCCAGCAGCCAAGGTGTCCCCTGGGAGGTCTCTGGAAACACCATATATTTT. It encodes CASSQGVPWEVSGNTIYF.